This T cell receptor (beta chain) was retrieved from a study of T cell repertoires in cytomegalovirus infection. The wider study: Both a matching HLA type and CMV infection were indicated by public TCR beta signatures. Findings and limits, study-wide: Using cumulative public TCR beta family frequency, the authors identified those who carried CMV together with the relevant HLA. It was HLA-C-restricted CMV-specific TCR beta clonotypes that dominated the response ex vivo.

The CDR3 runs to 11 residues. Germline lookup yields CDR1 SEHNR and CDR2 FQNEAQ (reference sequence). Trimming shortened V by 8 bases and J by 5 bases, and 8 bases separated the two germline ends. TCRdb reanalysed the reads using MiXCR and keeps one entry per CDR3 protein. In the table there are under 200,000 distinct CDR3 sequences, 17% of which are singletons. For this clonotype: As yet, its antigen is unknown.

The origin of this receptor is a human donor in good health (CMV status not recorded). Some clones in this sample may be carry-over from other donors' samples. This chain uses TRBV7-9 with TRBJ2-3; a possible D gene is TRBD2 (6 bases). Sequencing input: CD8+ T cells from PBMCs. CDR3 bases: TGTGCCAGCTACGGGGGAGATACGCAGTATTTT. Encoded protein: CASYGGDTQYF.